One TCR beta chain is described in this entry. Its antigen is as yet unknown. Profiling relied on immunoSEQ multiplex PCR, and the TCRdb table lists in-frame clones only, not all of them. The sample yields 90,000 to 110,000 clones, about 91% seen once. Germline values: CDR1 SGHRS, CDR2 YFSETQ. CDR3 size: 15 residues. Trimming shortened V by 2 bases and J by 1 base, and 12 bases separated the two germline ends. These data come from a study of T cell responses to AZD1222 COVID-19 vaccine. Study-wide points: After two AZD1222 doses, spike-specific TCR breadth and depth rose versus day 0. Baseline seropositivity occurred in only a handful of AZD1222 recipients.

The receptor was isolated from an adult who received the AZD1222 COVID-19 vaccine. The starting material was peripheral blood, obtained 28 days after the second AZD1222 dose. The chain is built from TRBV5-1 and TRBJ1-1; perhaps TRBD1 as D (5 bases). The CDR3 DNA reads as TGCGCCAGCAGCTTCAGTGGGGCCCGGAACACTGAAGCTTTCTTT. Its protein product is CASSFSGARNTEAFF.